This TCR beta chain was found in a study of OX40 agonist ivuxolimab in advanced cancers. Study-level points and caveats: Clonal expansion was among the lowest in partial responders at 0.1-3.0 mg/kg, especially CD8+.

Produced via immunoSEQ multiplex PCR; TCRdb's table is partial and in-frame only. The sample has about 96,000 clones; about four fifths are singletons. As to this clone: What it binds is unknown.

The CDR3 is made up of 15 amino acids. V gave up 3 bases and J gave up 5 bases; unmatched junction bases: 7. Per germline, CDR1 MGHRA and CDR2 YSYEKL. This chain connects TRBV4-1 to TRBJ2-5; 9 nucleotides agree with TRBD2. The starting material was CD4+ or CD8+ T cells sorted from blood, obtained in a trial of the OX40 agonist ivuxolimab. The receptor was derived from an adult with an advanced solid tumor such as melanoma, head and neck, liver or kidney cancer. The CDR3 DNA reads TGCGCCAGCAGCCACGTAGCGGGAGAGGATGAGACCCAGTACTTC. It yields the protein CASSHVAGEDETQYF.